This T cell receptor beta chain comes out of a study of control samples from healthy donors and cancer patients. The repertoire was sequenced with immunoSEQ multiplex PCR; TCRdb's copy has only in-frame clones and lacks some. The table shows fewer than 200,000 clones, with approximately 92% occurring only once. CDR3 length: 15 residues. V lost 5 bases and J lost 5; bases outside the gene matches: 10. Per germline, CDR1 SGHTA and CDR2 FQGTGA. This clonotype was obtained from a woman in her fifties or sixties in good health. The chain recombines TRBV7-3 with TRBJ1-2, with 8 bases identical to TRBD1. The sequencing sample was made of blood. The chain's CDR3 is CASSPGQGELYGYTF. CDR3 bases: TGTGCCAGCAGCCCCGGACAGGGAGAACTATATGGCTACACCTTC.